This record concerns one T cell receptor beta chain sequence. Seattle-derived patients entered the study during active infection and were followed longitudinally. Authors' processing steps: The authors estimated nucleated cell counts from reference gene primer amplification. Method: immunoSEQ multiplex PCR; TCRdb's copy keeps in-frame clones and lacks some. V and J calls and clone size are those listed in that table; D and trimming were worked out from the DNA. The sample includes under 250,000 clones, about 82% of them seen just once. The sample comes from a study of blood T cell repertoires in COVID-19. Across the study: Samples came from the United States, Italy and Spain, spanning acute and convalescent COVID-19. PBMCs, B-cell-depleted T cells, or T cells were the source of the cDNA or gDNA that made up the material.

The trim removed 4 bases at V and 4 bases at J, leaving 2 bases unmatched. The CDR3 totals 13 residues. Germline assignment: CDR1 KGHSH and CDR2 LQKENI. The V call is TRBV18, the J call TRBJ2-5, with 8 bases lining up with TRBD1. The material sequenced was peripheral blood. The sequence was obtained from a woman aged 80 or over with COVID-19, enrolled during active disease. The CDR3 DNA reads as TGTGCCAGCTCACTCGGACAGGGAGAGACCCAGTACTTC. This codes for CASSLGQGETQYF.